This T cell receptor beta chain was sequenced in a study of blood T cells in healthy people across ages. Regarding the study as a whole: The donors' CMV status was not determined, possibly confounding changes in expanded clonotypes.

A J-beta primer mix and a sample-barcoded 5' primer were used in a second PCR of roughly 7 to 12 cycles. Tagging of each cDNA molecule was performed by a template-switch adaptor with 12 random nucleotides. TCRdb reprocessed the 5' RACE reads with MiXCR, giving one entry per CDR3 protein. The data contain some 1.6 million distinct CDR3 sequences, around 35% of them singletons. Trimming took 2 bases from V and 3 from J, leaving 11 bases between them. CDR3 size: 14 residues. Germline CDR1 MNHEY, CDR2 SVGAGI. On this clonotype: No antigen is known for it.

Sequenced: blood. The receptor was derived from a woman in her 30s in good health. This rearrangement joins TRBV6-5 to TRBJ2-7, with D possibly TRBD1 on 5 matching bases. In DNA, the CDR3 is TGTGCCAGCAGTTACCAGGGTTTGGTCTACGAGCAGTACTTC. This gives the protein CASSYQGLVYEQYF.